Presented here are 31 T cell receptor beta chains from one specimen sequenced in a study of molecular identifiers for immune sequencing clone quantification. Each CDR3 protein is one row after TCRdb ran MiXCR on the PCR reads. This table has 85,000 to 90,000 distinct CDR3 sequences, around 17% appearing once. Sequencing input: naive CD8+ T cells from blood, with Jurkat cell RNA spiked in. Subset in this sample: FACS-sorted CD8+CD4-CCR7+CD45RA+ naive T cells. These receptors were taken from a human donor in good health. Some libraries in this study had Jurkat cell RNA spiked in.

The CDR3 sequence: CASSPWGQRTDTQYF. The DNA of the CDR3 is TGCGCCAGCAGCCCCTGGGGCCAGCGCACAGATACGCAGTATTTT. The rearrangement uses TRBV4-3 and TRBJ2-3; the D gene is possibly TRBD1 (5 bases). V lost 4 bases, J lost 1 base, and 12 bases lay in between. The CDR3 length is 15 residues. CDR1 is LGHNA and CDR2 is YSLEER in the germline V gene.

This clonotype was counted a single time. A much more abundant neighbour one base away suggests this may be a read error. The rearrangement links TRBV27 to TRBJ2-3; no reliable D call. The V end was cut by 6 bases, the J end by 1 base, with 17 bases between. The CDR3 is 16 amino acids. Germline CDR1 and CDR2: MNHEY and SMNVEV (reference sequence). DNA of the CDR3: TGTGCCAGCAGCCGGACCTTAGCTGTATGCACAGATACGCAGTATTTT. Its translation: CASSRTLAVCTDTQYF.

To note about this clonotype: In this CDR3 the conserved last residue, phenylalanine or tryptophan, is missing, so a read error is likely. The chain joins TRBV6-1 to TRBJ1-5; D gene ambiguous. The germline CDR1 and CDR2 sequences are MNHNS and SASEGT. This CDR3 spans 16 amino acids. V was shortened by 2 bases and J by 5 bases, with 16 bases between the two germline ends. CDR3 nucleotide sequence: TGTGCCAGCAGTGAATCCCGGTTCGGAGTGTATCAGCCCCAGCATCTT. Translating gives CASSESRFGVYQPQHL.

This clonotype was detected many times. This rearrangement joins TRBV12-3 or TRBV12-4 to TRBJ2-3, with D possibly matching TRBD2 (6 bases). V lost 3 bases and J lost 2, with 15 bases in between. The CDR3 covers 16 residues. The CDR3 DNA follows: TGTGCCAGCAGTTTCTTTAGCGGTTCTTACACAGATACGCAGTATTTT. It is translated as CASSFFSGSYTDTQYF.

Comments on this clonotype: This may be a read error: a much more frequent sequence differs by one nucleotide. The chain combines TRBV4-3 with TRBJ2-1; D perhaps matches TRBD2 (5 bases). CDR3 length equals 14 residues. Germline assignment: CDR1 LGHNA and CDR2 YSLEER. The CDR3 DNA is TGCGCCAGCAGCCAAGATACCGGGAACAATGAGCAGTCCTTC. Translation: CASSQDTGNNEQSF.

At least ten counts were recorded for this clonotype. The rearrangement joins TRBV12-2 to TRBJ1-6; the listed D gene, TRBD1, was not tested against the DNA. TRBV12-2 is annotated as a pseudogene. The CDR3 is made up of 15 amino acids. The CDR3 region is CASRGSTGTNSPLHF. CDR3 bases: TGTGCAAGTCGCGGGAGCACAGGGACTAATTCACCCCTCCACTTT.

J is TRBJ1-4 and V is TRBV28; TRBD1 aligns across 11 bases. Germline CDR1 and CDR2: MDHEN and SYDVKM. V lost 5 bases to trimming and J lost 6 bases; unmatched junction nucleotides: 5. The length of the CDR3 is 15 residues. The CDR3 loop is CASSPRTGGYEKLFF. The DNA of the CDR3 is TGTGCCAGCAGTCCACGGACAGGGGGCTATGAAAAACTGTTTTTT.

The count of this clonotype is one. CDR3 sequence (DNA): TGCGCCAGCTCCTGGGCCGGACAGGAGTACGAGCAGTACTTC. This gives the protein CASSWAGQEYEQYF. V is TRBV5-1 and J is TRBJ2-7; 7 bases are shared with TRBD1. V was pared by 7 bases and J by 4 bases, with 11 bases of the junction left unmatched. The CDR3 totals 14 residues. In germline, CDR1 is SGHRS, CDR2 YFSETQ.

This clonotype has ten or more counts. This chain links TRBV19 with TRBJ2-3; 14 bases are shared with TRBD2. The V and J ends lost 4 bases and 5 bases, in that order; junction bases with no gene match: 14. This CDR3 region has 19 residues. Germline V gives CDR1 LNHDA, CDR2 SQIVND (reference sequence). The DNA of the CDR3 is TGTGCCAGTAGTAGTGAACCGTCCGGGACTAGCGGGAGTGGAGATACGCAGTATTTT. This gives the protein CASSSEPSGTSGSGDTQYF.

V usage is TRBV7-6 and J usage is TRBJ1-4, with 7 bases fitting TRBD1. The germline V gene has CDR1 SGHVS and CDR2 FNYEAQ. This CDR3 is built from 15 residues. J was trimmed by 5 bases and V by 11 bases; bases with no gene match: 14. The CDR3 DNA follows: TGTGCCGGCGGCTTCACACAGGGGAGAAATGAAAAACTGTTTTTT. Translating gives CAGGFTQGRNEKLFF.

This clonotype was counted many times. The chain carries TRBV19 and TRBJ1-1, with unresolved D. Looked up from germline, CDR1 is LNHDA and CDR2 is SQIVND (reference sequence). V was clipped by 8 bases and J by 4 bases, with 11 bases between them. The CDR3 is 12 amino acids. The CDR3 sequence: CASGSWSTEAFF. In DNA, the CDR3 is TGTGCCAGTGGTAGTTGGTCCACTGAAGCTTTCTTT.

This clonotype was observed at least ten times. This sequence joins TRBV5-1 and TRBJ2-7; D remains unclear. The germline V and J ends were trimmed by 4 bases and 0 bases, with 2 bases remaining between them. The CDR3 covers 11 residues. Germline CDR1 reads SGHRS; CDR2 reads YFSETQ. In DNA form, the CDR3 reads TGCGCCAGCAGCGGCTCCTACGAGCAGTACTTC. As protein: CASSGSYEQYF.

About this clonotype: Since a much larger clone is just one base distant, this may be a read error. The gene calls are TRBV3-1 and TRBJ2-4; the match to TRBD2 covers 7 bases. V lost 0 bases, J lost 3 bases, and 8 bases stayed unmatched. The CDR3 runs 17 residues. Germline CDR1 LGHDT, CDR2 YNNKEL (reference sequence). The CDR3 loop reads CASSQEGPAGSKNIQYF. In DNA form, the CDR3 reads TGTGCCAGCAGCCAAGAGGGACCAGCGGGGAGCAAAAACATTCAGTACTTC.

The gene calls are TRBV19 and TRBJ2-7; D could derive from TRBD1 or TRBD2 (5 bases each). The CDR3 is 15 amino acids. The germline V and J ends were trimmed by 2 bases and 7 bases, with 18 bases remaining between them. The germline gives CDR1 LNHDA, CDR2 SQIVND (reference sequence). CDR3 region: CASSIPRGNENEQYF. The CDR3 DNA is TGTGCCAGTAGTATACCCCGGGGCAATGAGAATGAGCAGTACTTC.

This clonotype was seen ten or more times. The chain has TRBV6-5 and TRBJ2-7; D may correspond to TRBD1 or TRBD2 (5 bases each). V lost 2 bases and J 6 bases, leaving 11 bases between the germline ends. The V gene's germline CDR1 is MNHEY and CDR2 SVGAGI. This CDR3 has 13 amino acids. The CDR3 sequence: CASSYGSGTEQYF. Written as DNA, the CDR3 is TGTGCCAGCAGTTACGGTTCAGGGACCGAGCAGTACTTC.

The CDR3 loop is CASSARGGQGSTEAFF. Here the CDR3 DNA reads TGTGCCAGCAGCGCCCGTGGAGGCCAGGGGAGCACTGAAGCTTTCTTT. The chain carries TRBV13 and TRBJ1-1; maybe TRBD1 (6 bases). The CDR3 consists of 16 residues. Trimming took off 5 bases at V and 4 bases at J, with 20 bases between the two ends. CDR1 and CDR2 from the germline V gene are PRHDT and FYEKMQ (reference sequence).

The chain uses TRBV9 and TRBJ2-6, with TRBD2 matching 10 bases. The trim removed 0 bases at V and 2 bases at J, leaving 5 bases unmatched. Germline V lookup: CDR1 SGDLS, CDR2 YYNGEE. The CDR3 runs to 18 residues. CDR3: CASSVGASGSAGANVLTF. As DNA, the CDR3 is TGTGCCAGCAGCGTAGGTGCTAGCGGGAGCGCTGGGGCCAACGTCCTGACTTTC. The variable domain in full, completed from reference TRBV9 and TRBJ2-6, reads DSGVTQTPKHLITATGQRVTLRCSPRSGDLSVYWYQQSLDQGLQFLIQYYNGEERAKGNILERFSAQQFPDLHSELNLSSLELGDSALYFCASSVGASGSAGANVLTFGAGSRLTVL.

This clonotype was counted at least ten times. J is TRBJ1-1 and V is TRBV29-1, with TRBD1 as a possible D gene (5 bases). From germline, CDR1 is SQVTM and CDR2 ANQGSEA. This CDR3 spans 15 amino acids. Trimming shortened V by 7 bases and J by 0 bases, and 18 bases separated the two germline ends. This CDR3 is CSAGYGARMNTEAFF. The CDR3 bases are TGCAGCGCAGGTTATGGGGCAAGGATGAACACTGAAGCTTTCTTT. The entire variable domain, with the rest obtained from reference TRBV29-1 and TRBJ1-1, is as follows: SAVISQKPSRDICQRGTSLTIQCQVDSQVTMMFWYRQQPGQSLTLIATANQGSEATYESGFVIDKFPISRPNLTFSTLTVSNMSPEDSSIYLCSAGYGARMNTEAFFGQGTRLTVV.

A word on this clonotype: Since a much larger clone is just one base distant, this may be a read error. In this CDR3 the conserved last residue, phenylalanine or tryptophan, is missing, so a read error is likely. This chain uses TRBV9 with TRBJ2-2, with D possibly TRBD2 on 7 matching bases. Germline lookup yields CDR1 SGDLS and CDR2 YYNGEE. V was cut by 0 bases and J by 0 bases, with 15 bases left in between. CDR3 size: 18 residues. In nucleotides, the CDR3 is TGTGCCAGCAGCGTAGCTACTAGGGGGGGACCGAACACCGGGGAGCTGTTTCTT. As protein: CASSVATRGGPNTGELFL.

For this clonotype: A much larger clonotype is one base distant, so this may be a read error. This chain connects TRBV27 to TRBJ2-7, with a tentative D call TRBD1 (6 bases). This CDR3 is built from 12 residues. Germline V CDR1 and CDR2: MNHEY, SMNVEV (reference sequence). CDR3 DNA sequence: TGTGCCAGCGGGAGAACAGGGACCGAGCAGCACTTC. Translated: CASGRTGTEQHF.

This clonotype was found many times. The gene calls are TRBV15 and TRBJ2-3; no clear D gene. Germline V gene lookup returns CDR1 LNHNV and CDR2 YYDKDF (reference sequence). The V end was cut by 5 bases, the J end by 1 base, with 13 bases between. The CDR3 is 15 amino acids. This chain's CDR3 is CATSEATVRTDTQYF. CDR3 sequence (DNA): TGTGCCACCAGCGAAGCGACCGTACGCACAGATACGCAGTATTTT.

Regarding this clonotype: A much larger clone differs from this one at a single base, so this may be a read error. The rearrangement joins TRBV20-1 to TRBJ2-1, with a tentative D call TRBD2 (6 bases). The germline CDR1 and CDR2 sequences are DFQATT and SNEGSKA (reference sequence). CDR3 length equals 16 residues. V lost 4 bases, J lost 6 bases, and 22 bases lay in between. CDR3 protein: CSANRENLKITNEQFF. In DNA form, the CDR3 reads TGCAGTGCTAACCGGGAGAATCTTAAGATCACCAATGAGCAGTTCTTC.

This clonotype was recorded many times. The gene calls are TRBV20-1 and TRBJ2-7; TRBD2 is a possible D gene (7 bases). Germline CDR1 and CDR2: DFQATT and SNEGSKA (reference sequence). Trimming took 2 bases from V and 2 from J, leaving 28 bases between them. The CDR3 has 19 residues. The CDR3 spells CSARLPRELPGVLTYEQYF. Written as DNA, the CDR3 is TGCAGTGCTAGACTCCCGCGGGAGCTTCCAGGGGTGCTGACCTACGAGCAGTACTTC.

This clonotype came up many times. The chain couples TRBV15 to TRBJ2-3, with TRBD1 matching 9 bases. The V gene's germline CDR1 is LNHNV and CDR2 YYDKDF (reference sequence). The trim removed 0 bases at V and 3 bases at J, leaving 4 bases unmatched. This CDR3 has 16 residues. In DNA, the CDR3 is TGTGCCACCAGCAGAGAAACAGGGGGCTTAACAGATACGCAGTATTTT. It translates to CATSRETGGLTDTQYF. The whole variable domain, filled in from reference TRBV15 and TRBJ2-3, reads DAMVIQNPRYQVTQFGKPVTLSCSQTLNHNVMYWYQQKSSQAPKLLFHYYDKDFNNEADTPDNFQSRRPNTSFCFLDIRSPGLGDTAMYLCATSRETGGLTDTQYFGPGTRLTVL.

With respect to this clonotype: A much larger clone sits a single nucleotide away, making a read error possible. This chain links TRBV29-1 with TRBJ1-2; D gene ambiguous. This CDR3 region has 12 residues. Germline V gene data show CDR1 as SQVTM and CDR2 as ANQGSEA. CDR3 sequence reads: CSVEVETYDYTF. CDR3 coding DNA: TGCAGCGTTGAGGTGGAGACATATGACTACACCTTC.

This clonotype was observed a handful of times. The chain carries TRBV2 and TRBJ2-5; D may be TRBD1 (6 bases). V gave up 5 bases and J gave up 4 bases, with 14 bases separating them. Germline V lookup: CDR1 SNHLY, CDR2 FYNNEI. The CDR3 extends over 14 amino acids. CDR3 amino acids: CASSPHRDTETQYF. Here the CDR3 DNA reads TGTGCCAGCAGTCCCCACAGGGACACAGAGACCCAGTACTTC.

Of note for this clonotype: This sequence may be a read error, since a much larger clone differs from it by one base. The V call is TRBV4-3, the J call TRBJ1-1; perhaps TRBD1 as D (5 bases). The germline V gene has CDR1 LGHNA and CDR2 YSLEER. This CDR3 contains 15 residues. In nucleotides, the CDR3 is TGCGCCAGCAGCTCCCGTTCCCGGGGGGGGACTGAAGCTTCCTTT. Protein product: CASSSRSRGGTEASF.

This clonotype was observed many times. The V and J genes are TRBV5-4 and TRBJ2-7, with 7 bases matching TRBD2. The trim removed 0 bases at V and 0 bases at J, leaving 12 bases unmatched. The CDR3 contains 18 residues. CDR1 and CDR2 (germline): SGHNT, YYREEE (reference sequence). In nucleotides, the CDR3 is TGTGCCAGCAGCTTGGCCTTGGCTAGCGGTTCTAGCTCCTACGAGCAGTACTTC. It yields the protein CASSLALASGSSSYEQYF. Combining the CDR3 with reference TRBV5-4 and TRBJ2-7 gives the whole variable domain ETGVTQSPTHLIKTRGQQVTLRCSSQSGHNTVSWYQQALGQGPQFIFQYYREEENGRGNFPPRFSGLQFPNYSSELNVNALELDDSALYLCASSLALASGSSSYEQYFGPGTRLTVT.

Details on this clonotype: This sequence may be a read error, since a much larger clone differs from it by one base. The chain carries TRBV14 and TRBJ2-7; TRBD2 matches 7 bases. The CDR3 covers 18 residues. The germline gives CDR1 SGHDN, CDR2 FVKESK. The CDR3 DNA is TGTGCCAGCAGCCAAGAAGCAATAGCGGGTCCACTTTCCTACGAGCGGTACTTC. It specifies CASSQEAIAGPLSYERYF.

As regards this clonotype: A much larger clone is a single base away; this may be a read error. The rearrangement links TRBV24-1 to TRBJ2-2; D possibly corresponds to TRBD2 (6 bases). The CDR3 sequence is 13 residues long. CDR1 is KGHDR, CDR2 SFDVKD, per germline. CDR3 bases: TGTGCCACCAGGGACAAGAACACCGGGGGGCTGTTTTTT. Translated, it gives CATRDKNTGGLFF.

This clonotype occurred many times. This chain links TRBV30 with TRBJ1-1; D may be TRBD1 (5 bases). V gave up 5 bases and J gave up 3 bases, with 13 bases separating them. The CDR3 is 13 amino acids. Germline-derived CDR1 and CDR2 are GTSNPN and SVGIG (reference sequence). CDR3 region: CAWAGSGYTEAFF. CDR3 DNA: TGTGCCTGGGCCGGCTCAGGGTACACTGAAGCTTTCTTT. Combining the CDR3 with reference TRBV30 and TRBJ1-1 gives the whole variable domain SQTIHQWPATLVQPVGSPLSLECTVEGTSNPNLYWYRQAAGRGLQLLFYSVGIGQISSEVPQNLSASRPQDRQFILSSKKLLLSDSGFYLCAWAGSGYTEAFFGQGTRLTVV.